The next 18 T cell receptor beta chains were all read from a single sample in a study of regulatory T cells in long-lasting Graves disease. Assembly of TCR beta libraries relied on iRepertoire HTBI primers together with Arm-PCR of CDR3 regions. TCRdb recomputed calls from the multiplex PCR reads with MiXCR, one row per CDR3 protein. The data hold under 250,000 distinct CDR3 sequences, with roughly a fifth observed a single time. Indicated time point: newly diagnosed GD, antithyroid drugs for less than 3 months. From PBMCs, RNA was extracted and then used to make the TCR library. These records were also assigned to another study, of T cells in Graves' hyperthyroidism and ophthalmopathy.

The sequencing used peripheral blood mononuclear cells (PBMCs), collected at new diagnosis, from a patient treated with antithyroid drugs. These receptors were collected from a woman in her thirties with Graves disease.

This clonotype appeared many times. The V gene is TRBV12-3 or TRBV12-4, the J gene TRBJ2-3; TRBD2 is a possible D gene (6 bases). V was clipped by 3 bases and J by 5 bases, with 12 bases between them. The CDR3 is 14 residues long. Written as DNA, the CDR3 is TGTGCCAGCAGTTTCGGCGGGAAGGGAGATACGCAGTATTTT. This sequence encodes CASSFGGKGDTQYF.

This clonotype was seen repeatedly, ten times or more. The chain has TRBV24-1 and TRBJ1-5; D perhaps matches TRBD1 (5 bases). This CDR3 comprises 15 residues. V was trimmed by 4 bases and J by 0 bases, leaving 9 bases between them. Germline V gene lookup returns CDR1 KGHDR and CDR2 SFDVKD. The CDR3 region has the DNA TGTGCCACCAGTGACGACAGATATAGCAATCAGCCCCAGCATTTT. Translation: CATSDDRYSNQPQHF.

The gene calls are TRBV20-1 and TRBJ2-7; no clear D gene. The CDR3 loop spans 16 amino acids. V lost 0 bases to trimming and J lost 0 bases, with 15 bases between them. CDR1 is DFQATT and CDR2 is SNEGSKA in the germline V gene (reference sequence). CDR3 bases: TGCAGTGCTAGAGATCAGTTGAAACAGTTCTCCTACGAGCAGTACTTC. The encoded protein is CSARDQLKQFSYEQYF.

This clonotype came up many times. The rearrangement links TRBV27 to TRBJ2-6, with 7 bases identical to TRBD1. Germline CDR1 and CDR2: MNHEY and SMNVEV (reference sequence). V lost 10 bases and J lost 0; bases outside the gene matches: 3. The CDR3 is made up of 14 amino acids. CDR3 sequence reads: CATGTDSGANVLTF. CDR3 bases: TGTGCCACCGGGACAGACTCTGGGGCCAACGTCCTGACTTTC.

In this sample, this clonotype turned up many times. The chain couples TRBV27 to TRBJ1-5; the match to TRBD1 covers 8 bases. Unmatched junction bases numbered 6, after V lost 6 bases and J lost 5 bases. The CDR3 sequence is 14 residues long. The germline V gene has CDR1 MNHEY and CDR2 SMNVEV (reference sequence). This CDR3 reads CASRPGQGHQPQHF. In nucleotides, the CDR3 is TGTGCCAGCAGGCCCGGACAGGGCCATCAGCCCCAGCATTTT.

This clonotype came up many times. The chain links TRBV6-1 to TRBJ1-1; 8 nucleotides line up with TRBD1. V shed 6 bases, J shed 11 bases, and the junction held 20 bases outside the gene matches. CDR1 and CDR2 (germline): MNHNS, SASEGT. CDR3 length: 16 residues. As DNA, the CDR3 is TGTGCCAGCAGCCAAAGGAGGGACAGGCCCATCTGGGGGGCTTTCTTT. Translation: CASSQRRDRPIWGAFF.

In the case of this clonotype: This likely came from a read error, as a far larger clone is one base away. This chain links TRBV11-2 with TRBJ2-2; possible D gene TRBD1, 5 bases. With 3 bases removed from V and 1 base from J, the gap between germline ends came to 12 bases. Germline assignment: CDR1 SGHAT and CDR2 FQNNGV. The CDR3 contains 16 residues. The CDR3 DNA reads TGTGCCAGCAGCTTCTGGGGTACAGGGAACACCGGGGAGCTGTTTTTT. This translates into CASSFWGTGNTGELFF.

Many counts were recorded for this clonotype. The chain has TRBV2 and TRBJ2-7, with D tentatively TRBD1 (5 bases). Germline loops: CDR1 SNHLY, CDR2 FYNNEI. This CDR3 comprises 10 residues. V lost 8 bases to trimming and J lost 7 bases, with 9 bases between them. The DNA for the CDR3 is TGTGCCAGCGCTTGGACAGAGCAGTACTTC. This translates into CASAWTEQYF.

The gene calls are TRBV2 and TRBJ2-1; 7 positions agree with TRBD2. V gave up 9 bases and J gave up 3 bases; unmatched junction bases: 11. Looked up from germline, CDR1 is SNHLY and CDR2 is FYNNEI. The CDR3 length is 15 residues. CDR3 residues: CASHPRGGFYNEQFF. CDR3 nucleotides: TGTGCCAGTCATCCCCGGGGAGGGTTCTACAATGAGCAGTTCTTC.

In its sample, this clonotype was seen many times. The CDR3 DNA reads TGTGCCACGGGCGAGACAGACGGAAACACCATATATTTT. Protein product: CATGETDGNTIYF. The V and J genes are TRBV10-3 and TRBJ1-3, with D tentatively TRBD1 (5 bases). CDR3 length: 13 amino acids. The germline V gene has CDR1 ENHRY and CDR2 SYGVKD. The ends were cut back, 10 bases at V and 4 bases at J, with 14 bases in the middle.

In this sample, this clonotype turned up many times. This chain uses TRBV20-1 with TRBJ2-7; unclear D gene. V lost 6 bases to trimming and J lost 5 bases, with 20 bases between them. Germline CDR1 reads DFQATT; CDR2 reads SNEGSKA (reference sequence). The CDR3 spans 14 residues. The CDR3 region has the DNA TGCAGTGCGATGGTTGGCAGTAGAGGTAACGAGCAGTACTTC. It is translated as CSAMVGSRGNEQYF.

Ten or more counts support this clonotype. The chain links TRBV6-1 to TRBJ1-2; TRBD1 aligns across 9 bases. The CDR3 runs to 14 residues. CDR1 is MNHNS and CDR2 is SASEGT in the germline V gene. Trimming at V came to 2 bases and at J to 7 bases, leaving 5 bases not matched to a gene. The CDR3 DNA follows: TGTGCCAGCAGTGAAAACAGGGGGCGATCTGGCTACACCTTC. Translating it yields CASSENRGRSGYTF.

This clonotype occurred many times. The gene calls are TRBV5-6 and TRBJ1-6; 7 nucleotides match TRBD1. Germline V lookup: CDR1 SGHDT, CDR2 YYEEEE. There are 17 residues in the CDR3. V dropped 0 bases and J dropped 7; count of bases not matched to a gene: 10. DNA for the CDR3: TGTGCCAGCAGCTTGGTAGGCTCCGGGACAGCAAATTCACCCCTCCACTTT. It yields the protein CASSLVGSGTANSPLHF.

This clonotype was counted many times. The CDR3, as DNA: TGTGCCAGCAGCCACCCCGGGACTAGCTTCGCCTACGAGCAGTACTTC. As protein: CASSHPGTSFAYEQYF. The V and J genes are TRBV11-2 and TRBJ2-7; 9 bases are a match to TRBD2. Trimming removed 5 bases from V and 2 bases from J; junction bases left unmatched: 10. This CDR3 contains 16 residues. From germline, CDR1 is SGHAT and CDR2 FQNNGV.

The chain couples TRBV29-1 to TRBJ1-2; 9 bases align to TRBD1. The CDR3 consists of 12 residues. V lost 2 bases, J lost 9 bases, and 4 bases stayed unmatched. The V gene's germline CDR1 is SQVTM and CDR2 ANQGSEA. The CDR3 spells CSVERGQGRYTF. The CDR3 nucleotides read TGCAGCGTTGAAAGGGGACAGGGTCGCTACACCTTC.

The rearrangement joins TRBV2 to TRBJ1-4; 9 bases line up with TRBD1. This CDR3 has 16 residues. Germline CDR1 SNHLY, CDR2 FYNNEI. The junction had 10 bases not matched to a gene; V was cut back by 6 bases and J by 5 bases. CDR3 sequence (DNA): TGTGCCAGCAGGCGAATAGGACAGGGGCGAAATGAAAAACTGTTTTTT. This codes for CASRRIGQGRNEKLFF.

This sequence joins TRBV27 and TRBJ2-5; TRBD2 matches 8 bases. Germline lookup yields CDR1 MNHEY and CDR2 SMNVEV (reference sequence). The CDR3 length is 12 residues. V was pared by 8 bases and J by 2 bases, with 1 base of the junction left unmatched. Here the CDR3 DNA reads TGTGCCAGCGGCGGGAGGCAAGAGACCCAGTACTTC. Its protein product is CASGGRQETQYF.

This clonotype came up many times. The V and J genes are TRBV20-1 and TRBJ2-5; a possible D gene is TRBD1 (6 bases). Trimming stripped 7 bases from V and 2 bases from J, with 17 bases between. Germline-derived CDR1 and CDR2 are DFQATT and SNEGSKA (reference sequence). The CDR3 sequence is 14 residues long. CDR3 sequence reads: CSVQGKGVQETQYF. Here the CDR3 DNA reads TGCAGTGTCCAGGGGAAGGGAGTTCAAGAGACCCAGTACTTC.